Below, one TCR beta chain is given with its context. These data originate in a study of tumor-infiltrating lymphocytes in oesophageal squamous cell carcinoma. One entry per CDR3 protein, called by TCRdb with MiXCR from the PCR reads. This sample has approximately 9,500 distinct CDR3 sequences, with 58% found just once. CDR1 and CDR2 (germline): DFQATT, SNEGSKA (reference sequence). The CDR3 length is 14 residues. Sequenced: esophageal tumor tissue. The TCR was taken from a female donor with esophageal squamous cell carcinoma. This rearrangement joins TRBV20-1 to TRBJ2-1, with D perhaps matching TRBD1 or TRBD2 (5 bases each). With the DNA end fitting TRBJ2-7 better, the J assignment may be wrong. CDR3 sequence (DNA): TGCAGTATTCCACTCCCGGGGCGAAGGAACGAGCAGTACTTC. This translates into CSIPLPGRRNEQYF.